Detailed here is one T cell receptor beta chain. Its specific antigen is unknown. These data are taken from a study of CXCR3-negative and CXCR3-positive naive CD8 T cells (dated by TCRdb to 2018 to 2020). Background on the whole study: In total, around 140 million TRB reads were obtained, or roughly 1.5 +/- 0.3 million reads per library. The TRBV-TRBJ cluster analysis covered naive subsets from 5 or 6 donors and memory cells from 3 donors. Diversity and physicochemical repertoire analyses covered eleven to twelve donors pooled from two independent experiments.

For each CD8+ T cell subset, flow sorting was done in triplicate, and 300,000 to 350,000 cells per subset went directly into RLT lysis buffer. To exclude memory contaminants, naive CD8+ T cells were stringently defined as CD45RO-CCR7+CD27+CD95-. Peripheral blood mononuclear cells were isolated from buffy coats by standard density gradient centrifugation. Naive CXCR3-negative and CXCR3-positive CD8+ T cells were flow-sorted using a FACSAria III. Total RNA was extracted from sorted cells using an RNeasy Mini Kit. TCRdb records NextSeq 550 as the sequencer. The Human TCR Profiling Kit (MiLaboratory) was used to prepare UMI-labeled 5' RACE TRB cDNA libraries. The full amount of extracted RNA was used for cDNA synthesis, and the full amount of resulting cDNA was used for PCR amplification. Libraries were prepared in parallel using an identical number of PCR cycles. Regarding the original processing steps: With a requirement of at least two reads per UMI, MIGEC and MiXCR extracted about 50,000 +/- 10,000 unique UMI-labeled TRB cDNA molecules per library. Each library averaged roughly 36,000 +/- 9,600 functional in-frame TRB CDR3 nucleotide clonotypes without stop codons. Diversity metrics, including normalized Shannon-Wiener and Chao1, were computed in VDJtools after downsampling to 5000 UMI-labeled TRB molecules per sample. VDJtools was used to calculate clonotype-size-weighted physicochemical properties of the central five CDR3 residues, namely interaction energy, strength, volume and Kidera factor 4. Through TCRdb reprocessing, the reads give one entry per CDR3 protein sequence; DNA is omitted. These V and J calls are TCRdb output, not the study's own analysis. The sample table records 46,000 or so distinct CDR3 sequences. The biggest ten clones account for around 2.5% of the sample.

Findings and caveats that apply to the study as a whole: Freshly isolated PBMCs were used for most assays because CXCR3 expression went down partially after cryopreservation. TRBV-TRBJ usage was similar between naive CXCR3-negative and CXCR3-positive cells from the same donor, while memory cells showed distinct patterns. Compared with CXCR3-negative naive cells, CXCR3-positive naive cells had TRB CDR3s with higher hydrophobicity (lower Kidera factor 4), lower energy, and higher strength and volume indices. Because surface CD5, which is linked to self-reactivity in mice, was comparable between the naive subsets, TCR interaction strength was also inferred from the physicochemical properties of TRB CDR3s. Comparably high repertoire diversity was found in both naive subsets, whereas much lower repertoire diversity was found in memory CD8+ T cells.

Sequenced: naive CXCR3- CD8+ T cells from blood. The intended sense of this specimen's cell subset or site label: CD45RO-CCR7+CD27+CD95- naive CD8+ T cells lacking CXCR3 (TNR3-). The clonotype comes from a human donor in good health. Some clones in this sample may be carry-over from other donors' samples.

The CDR3 region has the sequence CATSRGDGDGTDTQYF. This receptor chain uses TRBV15 and TRBJ2-3. CDR3 length: 16 amino acids, cysteine to phenylalanine. The record lacks a DNA sequence. CDR1 and CDR2 (LNHNV, YYDKDF) derive from the germline V gene (reference sequence). Beyond the CDR3, the reference TRBV15 and TRBJ2-3 genes provide the residues; the full variable domain reads: DAMVIQNPRYQVTQFGKPVTLSCSQTLNHNVMYWYQQKSSQAPKLLFHYYDKDFNNEADTPDNFQSRRPNTSFCFLDIRSPGLGDTAMYLCATSRGDGDGTDTQYFGPGTRLTVL.